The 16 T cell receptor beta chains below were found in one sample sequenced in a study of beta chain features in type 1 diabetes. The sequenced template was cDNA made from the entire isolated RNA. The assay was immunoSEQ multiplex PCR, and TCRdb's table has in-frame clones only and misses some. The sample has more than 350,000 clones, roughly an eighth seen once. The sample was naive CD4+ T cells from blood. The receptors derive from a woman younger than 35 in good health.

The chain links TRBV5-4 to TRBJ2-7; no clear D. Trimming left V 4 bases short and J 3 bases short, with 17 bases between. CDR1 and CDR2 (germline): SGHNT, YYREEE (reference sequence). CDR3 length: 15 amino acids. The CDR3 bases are TGTGCCAGCAGCCAAGATTGGGCTTCCCACTACGAGCAGTACGTC. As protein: CASSQDWASHYEQYV.

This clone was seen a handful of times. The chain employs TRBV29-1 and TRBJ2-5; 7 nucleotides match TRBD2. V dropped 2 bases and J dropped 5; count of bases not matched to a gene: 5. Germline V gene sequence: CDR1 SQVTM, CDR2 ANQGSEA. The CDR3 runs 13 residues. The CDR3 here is CSVERRGGETQYF. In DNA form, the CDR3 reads TGCAGCGTTGAAAGAAGGGGAGGGGAGACCCAGTACTTC.

DNA of the CDR3: TGTGCCAGCTCACCGCAGGGGGACAATTCACCCCTCCACTTT. It codes for CASSPQGDNSPLHF. The gene calls are TRBV18 and TRBJ1-6, with 7 nucleotides matching TRBD1. The trim removed 3 bases at V and 7 bases at J, leaving 3 bases unmatched. The V gene's germline CDR1 is KGHSH and CDR2 LQKENI. CDR3 length: 14 residues.

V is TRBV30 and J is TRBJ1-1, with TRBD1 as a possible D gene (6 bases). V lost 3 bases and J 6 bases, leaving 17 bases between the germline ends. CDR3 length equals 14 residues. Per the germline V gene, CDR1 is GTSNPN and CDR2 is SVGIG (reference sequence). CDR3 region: CAWRTPSGAAEAFF. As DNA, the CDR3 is TGTGCCTGGAGAACCCCATCAGGGGCTGCTGAAGCTTTCTTT.

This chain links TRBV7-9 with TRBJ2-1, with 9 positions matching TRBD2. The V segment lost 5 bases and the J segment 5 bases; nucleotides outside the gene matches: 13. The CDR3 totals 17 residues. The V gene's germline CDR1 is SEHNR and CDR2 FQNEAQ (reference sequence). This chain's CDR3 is CASSPPLGLAGNNEQFF. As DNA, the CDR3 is TGTGCCAGCAGCCCACCTCTGGGGCTAGCGGGGAACAATGAGCAGTTCTTC.

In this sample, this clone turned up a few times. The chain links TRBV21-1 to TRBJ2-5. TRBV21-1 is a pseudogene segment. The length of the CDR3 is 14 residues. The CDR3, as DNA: TGTGCCAGCAGCTGCCGCGTCGGATTAGAGACCCAGTACTTC. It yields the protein CASSCRVGLETQYF.

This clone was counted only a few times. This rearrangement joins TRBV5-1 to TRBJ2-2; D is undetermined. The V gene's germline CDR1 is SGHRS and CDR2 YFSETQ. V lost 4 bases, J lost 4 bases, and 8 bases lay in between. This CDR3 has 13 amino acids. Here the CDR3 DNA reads TGCGCCAGCAGCCTACAGATCACCGGGGAGCTGTTTTTT. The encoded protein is CASSLQITGELFF. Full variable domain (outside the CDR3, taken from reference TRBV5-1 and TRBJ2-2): KAGVTQTPRYLIKTRGQQVTLSCSPISGHRSVSWYQQTPGQGLQFLFEYFSETQRNKGNFPGRFSGRQFSNSRSEMNVSTLELGDSALYLCASSLQITGELFFGEGSRLTVL.

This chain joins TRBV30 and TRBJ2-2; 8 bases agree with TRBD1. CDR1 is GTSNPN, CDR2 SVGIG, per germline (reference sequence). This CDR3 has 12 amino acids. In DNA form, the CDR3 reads TGTGCTTTACAGGGGGTGGTCGGGGAGCTGTTTTTT. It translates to CALQGVVGELFF.

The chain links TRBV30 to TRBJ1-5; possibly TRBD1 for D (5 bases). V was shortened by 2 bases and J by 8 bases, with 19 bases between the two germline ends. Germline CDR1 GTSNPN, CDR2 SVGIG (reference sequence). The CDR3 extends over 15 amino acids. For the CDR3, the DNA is TGTGCCTGGAGTCAGGCGGCCTCACTAGGGGAGCCCCAGCATTTT. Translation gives CAWSQAASLGEPQHF.

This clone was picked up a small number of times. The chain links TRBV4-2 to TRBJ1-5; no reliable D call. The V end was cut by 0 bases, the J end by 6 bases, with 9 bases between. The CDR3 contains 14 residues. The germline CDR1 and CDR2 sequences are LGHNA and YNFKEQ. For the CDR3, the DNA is TGTGCCAGCAGCCAAGAAGGGAGGGCTCAGCCCCAGCATTTT. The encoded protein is CASSQEGRAQPQHF.

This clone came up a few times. The CDR3 loop reads CASSQERTGLYGYTF. Here the CDR3 DNA reads TGCGCCAGCAGCCAAGAACGGACAGGGTTATATGGCTACACCTTC. The chain couples TRBV4-1 to TRBJ1-2; TRBD1 matches at 8 bases. This CDR3 is built from 15 residues. V lost 0 bases, J lost 5 bases, and 5 bases stayed unmatched. CDR1 is MGHRA, CDR2 YSYEKL, per germline.

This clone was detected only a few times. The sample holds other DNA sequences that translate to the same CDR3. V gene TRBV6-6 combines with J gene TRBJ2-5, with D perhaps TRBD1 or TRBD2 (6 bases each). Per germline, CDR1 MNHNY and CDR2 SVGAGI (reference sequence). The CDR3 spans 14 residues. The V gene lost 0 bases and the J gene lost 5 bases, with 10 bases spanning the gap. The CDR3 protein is CASSYSGGRETQYF. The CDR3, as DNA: TGTGCCAGCAGTTACTCGGGGGGCCGGGAGACCCAGTACTTC.

CDR3 sequence: CASSLLGSAYEQYF. In DNA, the CDR3 is TGTGCCAGCAGCTTATTAGGCAGCGCCTACGAGCAGTACTTC. The chain recombines TRBV7-2 with TRBJ2-7, with D unresolved. Trimming left V 2 bases short and J 2 bases short, with 10 bases between. CDR3 length equals 14 residues. CDR1 is SGHTA, CDR2 FQGNSA, per germline.

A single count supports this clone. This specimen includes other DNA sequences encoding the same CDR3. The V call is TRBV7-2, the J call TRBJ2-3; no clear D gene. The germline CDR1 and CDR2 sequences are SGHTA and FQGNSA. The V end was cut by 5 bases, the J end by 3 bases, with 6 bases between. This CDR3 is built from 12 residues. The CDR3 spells CASSSFTDTQYF. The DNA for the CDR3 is TGTGCCAGCAGCAGCTTTACAGATACGCAGTATTTT.

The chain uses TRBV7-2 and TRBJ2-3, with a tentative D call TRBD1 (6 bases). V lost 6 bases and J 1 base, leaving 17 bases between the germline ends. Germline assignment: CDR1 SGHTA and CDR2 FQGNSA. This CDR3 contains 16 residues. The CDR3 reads CASRPQGRVGTDTQYF. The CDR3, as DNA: TGTGCCAGCAGGCCCCAGGGGCGCGTGGGCACAGATACGCAGTATTTT.

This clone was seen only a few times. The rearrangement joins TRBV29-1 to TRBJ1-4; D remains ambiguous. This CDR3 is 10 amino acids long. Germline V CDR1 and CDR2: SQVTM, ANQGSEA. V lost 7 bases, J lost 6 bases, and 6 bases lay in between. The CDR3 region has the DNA TGCAGCGCTGGGGATGAAAAACTGTTTTTT. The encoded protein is CSAGDEKLFF.